Each of the 32 T cell receptor beta chains below was sequenced from the same sample in a study of blood T cell repertoires in COVID-19. Produced via immunoSEQ multiplex PCR; TCRdb's table is partial and in-frame only. Among roughly 100,000 clones listed, approximately 84% were seen once. The sample comprised peripheral blood. All receptors come from a woman aged 60-70 years with acute or convalescent COVID-19.

This clone was recorded only once. The chain links TRBV7-6 to TRBJ1-6, with D maybe TRBD1 (6 bases). The length of the CDR3 is 13 residues. CDR1 is SGHVS and CDR2 is FNYEAQ in the germline V gene. V lost 9 bases and J lost 5, with 11 bases in between. The CDR3 spells CASSGTNNSPLHF. CDR3 nucleotides: TGTGCCAGTTCCGGGACAAATAATTCACCCCTCCACTTT.

This clone has more than one count but fewer than ten. J is TRBJ2-5 and V is TRBV3-1 (or the pseudogene TRBV3-2), with 10 bases identical to TRBD1. Germline V gene sequence: CDR1 LGHDT, CDR2 YNNKEL (reference sequence). The CDR3 contains 16 residues. Trimming at V came to 0 bases and at J to 5 bases, leaving 6 bases not matched to a gene. As DNA, the CDR3 is TGTGCCAGCAGCCAAGAGCGACAGGGGGCGCGGGAGACCCAGTACTTC. Translating gives CASSQERQGARETQYF.

The V and J genes are TRBV5-6 and TRBJ2-3; possible D gene TRBD2, 6 bases. This CDR3 region has 18 residues. V was shortened by 2 bases and J by 0 bases, with 19 bases between the two germline ends. Germline-derived CDR1 and CDR2 are SGHDT and YYEEEE. As DNA, the CDR3 is TGTGCCAGCAGCTTTTTCGGTGGTGGGACTTATAGCACAGATACGCAGTATTTT. This sequence encodes CASSFFGGGTYSTDTQYF.

CDR3 amino acids: CASSEYTLSTDTQYF. The CDR3 DNA follows: TGTGCCAGCAGTGAGTACACCTTGAGCACAGATACGCAGTATTTT. The V gene is TRBV2, the J gene TRBJ2-3; D not certain. There are 15 residues in the CDR3. CDR1 and CDR2 (germline): SNHLY, FYNNEI. V was cut by 3 bases and J by 0 bases, with 10 bases left in between.

The V and J genes are TRBV7-8 and TRBJ1-1; tentative D call: TRBD1 (5 bases). V gave up 5 bases and J gave up 5 bases, with 12 bases separating them. CDR1 is SGHVS and CDR2 is FQNEAQ in the germline V gene. This CDR3 contains 13 residues. For the CDR3, the DNA is TGTGCCAGCAGCCCCCAAAGACAGACTGAAGCTTTCTTT. It encodes CASSPQRQTEAFF.

A remark on this clone: The junction shows a germline mismatch at one end, possibly a read error. This sequence joins TRBV18 and TRBJ1-1; 7 positions agree with TRBD1. From germline, CDR1 is KGHSH and CDR2 LQKENI. This CDR3 spans 15 amino acids. CDR3 sequence reads: CASSPQGARNSEAFF. The CDR3 DNA follows: TGTGCCAGCTCACCACAGGGGGCGCGGAACTCTGAAGCTTTCTTT.

V usage is TRBV5-4 and J usage is TRBJ2-5, with TRBD2 matching over 11 bases. Germline V lookup: CDR1 SGHNT, CDR2 YYREEE (reference sequence). The CDR3 covers 16 residues. Losses at the gene ends were 1 base for V and 5 bases for J; bases not matched to a gene: 7. CDR3 in amino acids: CASSLRALAGAETQYF. Written as DNA, the CDR3 is TGTGCCAGCAGCTTGAGGGCACTAGCGGGGGCGGAGACCCAGTACTTC.

The chain carries TRBV12-1 and TRBJ2-1; the table calls TRBD1, which could not be checked here. TRBV12-1 is a recognized pseudogene. This CDR3 is built from 15 residues. In DNA form, the CDR3 reads TGTGCCAGCAGCGTAAGACGAGACAGGTTACATGAGCAGTTCTTC. As protein: CASSVRRDRLHEQFF.

The gene calls are TRBV19 and TRBJ2-6; D is uncertain. This CDR3 is built from 18 residues. Germline CDR1 LNHDA, CDR2 SQIVND (reference sequence). V was pared by 6 bases and J by 0 bases, with 18 bases between. In DNA form, the CDR3 reads TGTGCCAGTAGCTATTTGGCAGGCCATAGCTCTGGGGCCAACGTCCTGACTTTC. It is translated as CASSYLAGHSSGANVLTF.

The rearrangement uses TRBV6-5 and TRBJ2-7, with 9 positions matching TRBD1. The germline V gene encodes CDR1 MNHEY and CDR2 SVGAGI. V was clipped by 7 bases and J by 5 bases; unmatched bases: 9. This CDR3 region has 14 residues. The CDR3 region has the DNA TGTGCCAGCACCTCTTTGGGACAGGGTGACGAGCAGTACTTC. As protein: CASTSLGQGDEQYF.

This sequence joins TRBV11-2 and TRBJ1-3; D remains ambiguous. Trimming left V 0 bases short and J 3 bases short, with 9 bases between. This CDR3 is 15 amino acids long. Germline-derived CDR1 and CDR2 are SGHAT and FQNNGV. CDR3 sequence: CASSLDYGVGNTIYF. DNA of the CDR3: TGTGCCAGCAGCTTAGATTACGGGGTTGGAAACACCATATATTTT.

V usage is TRBV19 and J usage is TRBJ2-7; D gene uncertain. This CDR3 has 13 amino acids. V gave up 8 bases and J gave up 2 bases, with 13 bases separating them. Looked up from germline, CDR1 is LNHDA and CDR2 is SQIVND (reference sequence). This CDR3 reads CASGRGLTYEQYF. The CDR3 nucleotides read TGTGCCAGTGGCCGAGGCCTCACCTACGAGCAGTACTTC.

V is TRBV18 and J is TRBJ2-7, with D uncertain. Looked up from germline, CDR1 is KGHSH and CDR2 is LQKENI. The CDR3 has 18 residues. V lost 0 bases and J 2 bases, leaving 20 bases between the germline ends. The DNA for the CDR3 is TGTGCCAGCTCACCACCGGGTTTTCATACAGAGTCTACCTACGAGCAGTACTTC. It specifies CASSPPGFHTESTYEQYF.

The V gene is TRBV2, the J gene TRBJ2-3; 8 nucleotides agree with TRBD1. The ends lost 6 bases at V and 1 base at J; junction bases unmatched: 9. This CDR3 comprises 16 residues. Germline loops: CDR1 SNHLY, CDR2 FYNNEI. CDR3 region: CASRTGQGRGTDTQYF. CDR3 bases: TGTGCCAGCAGAACTGGACAGGGAAGGGGCACAGATACGCAGTATTTT.

This clone has a single count. This rearrangement joins TRBV27 to TRBJ1-3; 8 bases agree with TRBD1. The CDR3 contains 15 residues. Germline CDR1 is MNHEY and CDR2 is SMNVEV (reference sequence). The trim removed 5 bases at V and 0 bases at J, leaving 3 bases unmatched. The CDR3 DNA is TGTGCCAGCAGTCCACAGGGGGGCTCTGGAAACACCATATATTTT. It is translated as CASSPQGGSGNTIYF.

V is TRBV7-2 and J is TRBJ2-4; 12 bases are shared with TRBD2. CDR1 and CDR2 (germline): SGHTA, FQGNSA. J gave up 1 base and V 5 bases, and 6 bases lay outside the gene matches. The CDR3 length is 17 residues. This CDR3 reads CASSHPTSGGAKNIQYF. CDR3 DNA sequence: TGTGCCAGCAGCCATCCGACTAGCGGGGGCGCCAAAAACATTCAGTACTTC.

The chain combines TRBV5-4 with TRBJ2-1; TRBD2 matches at 7 bases. The V and J ends lost 0 bases and 0 bases, in that order; junction bases with no gene match: 0. Per the germline V gene, CDR1 is SGHNT and CDR2 is YYREEE (reference sequence). The CDR3 spans 15 residues. Here the CDR3 reads CASSLGGSSYNEQFF. For the CDR3, the DNA is TGTGCCAGCAGCTTGGGCGGGAGCTCCTACAATGAGCAGTTCTTC.

The chain recombines TRBV7-8 with TRBJ1-5; TRBD1 agrees at 7 bases. Looked up from germline, CDR1 is SGHVS and CDR2 is FQNEAQ. Germline trimming cut 5 bases from V and 2 bases from J; bases unmatched to any gene: 9. This CDR3 region has 16 residues. The CDR3 region has the DNA TGTGCCAGCAGCAAAAGACAGGGTAGAGGCAATCAGCCCCAGCATTTT. This gives the protein CASSKRQGRGNQPQHF.

V is TRBV6-5 and J is TRBJ2-2; 7 bases are shared with TRBD1. The CDR3 is made up of 15 amino acids. The germline V gene encodes CDR1 MNHEY and CDR2 SVGAGI. The trim removed 5 bases at V and 7 bases at J, leaving 10 bases unmatched. The CDR3 loop is CASSTGQRFGGELFF. CDR3 nucleotides: TGTGCCAGCAGTACGGGACAGAGGTTCGGCGGGGAGCTGTTTTTT.

This chain connects TRBV18 to TRBJ2-5, with D unclear. The V gene's germline CDR1 is KGHSH and CDR2 LQKENI. Trimming cost V 0 bases and J 2 bases, with 4 bases left between them. CDR3 size: 13 residues. DNA of the CDR3: TGTGCCAGCTCACCACCTCAGCAAGAGACCCAGTACTTC. Translation: CASSPPQQETQYF.

This clone was seen only a few times. V gene TRBV11-2 combines with J gene TRBJ2-7, with TRBD1 as a possible D gene (7 bases). There are 16 residues in the CDR3. The germline V and J ends were trimmed by 3 bases and 5 bases, with 20 bases remaining between them. The germline V gene encodes CDR1 SGHAT and CDR2 FQNNGV. The CDR3, as DNA: TGTGCCAGCAGCTTGTCAGGGGGGATCGGGACCCACGAGCAGTACTTC. Protein: CASSLSGGIGTHEQYF.

This chain uses TRBV6-6 with TRBJ2-7; TRBD1 matches 11 bases. V lost 2 bases and J lost 6; bases outside the gene matches: 6. The CDR3 spans 15 residues. Germline CDR1 and CDR2: MNHNY and SVGAGI (reference sequence). CDR3 in amino acids: CASSYGQGAPREQYF. As DNA, the CDR3 is TGTGCCAGCAGTTACGGACAGGGGGCGCCCCGCGAGCAGTACTTC.

V is TRBV4-1 and J is TRBJ2-5, with TRBD1 identical over 7 bases. Germline-derived CDR1 and CDR2 are MGHRA and YSYEKL. CDR3 length: 15 residues. V was clipped by 4 bases and J by 0 bases; unmatched bases: 5. CDR3 loop: CASSPEGTDQETQYF. CDR3 in DNA: TGCGCCAGCAGCCCCGAAGGGACAGACCAAGAGACCCAGTACTTC.

This clone has a single count. V and J are TRBV2 and TRBJ1-1; D is possibly TRBD1 (5 bases). The CDR3 consists of 15 residues. Germline values: CDR1 SNHLY, CDR2 FYNNEI. V was clipped by 8 bases and J by 7 bases, with 23 bases between them. The CDR3 here is CASGPGEVGQGEAFF. The CDR3 nucleotides are TGTGCCAGCGGCCCGGGGGAGGTGGGGCAAGGTGAAGCTTTCTTT. Looking up the rest from reference TRBV2 and TRBJ1-1 gives the full variable domain: EPEVTQTPSHQVTQMGQEVILRCVPISNHLYFYWYRQILGQKVEFLVSFYNNEISEKSEIFDDQFSVERPDGSNFTLKIRSTKLEDSAMYFCASGPGEVGQGEAFFGQGTRLTVV.

The V and J genes are TRBV6-5 and TRBJ1-3; D not certain. Germline-derived CDR1 and CDR2 are MNHEY and SVGAGI. This CDR3 region has 14 residues. V dropped 0 bases and J dropped 2 bases, with 5 bases sitting between them. Here the CDR3 DNA reads TGTGCCAGCAGTTACTCTCGGGCTGGAAACACCATATATTTT. It translates to CASSYSRAGNTIYF.

The chain combines TRBV5-4 with TRBJ2-2, with TRBD1 matching over 9 bases. The CDR3 sequence is 16 residues long. Per the germline V gene, CDR1 is SGHNT and CDR2 is YYREEE (reference sequence). The junction had 5 bases not matched to a gene; V was cut back by 4 bases and J by 1 base. CDR3 sequence: CASSTRTGENTGELFF. CDR3 DNA: TGTGCCAGCAGCACAAGGACAGGGGAGAACACCGGGGAGCTGTTTTTT.

The chain has TRBV10-3 and TRBJ2-3, with 9 bases aligning to TRBD1. CDR3 length: 15 amino acids. Germline V gene lookup returns CDR1 ENHRY and CDR2 SYGVKD. The V gene end was trimmed by 9 bases and the J gene end by 1 base; junction bases not matched to a gene: 8. The CDR3 reads CAIATGGIGTDTQYF. Here the CDR3 DNA reads TGTGCCATAGCCACAGGGGGCATCGGCACAGATACGCAGTATTTT.

In its sample, this clone was seen once. This rearrangement joins TRBV5-1 to TRBJ2-2; a possible D gene is TRBD2 (5 bases). V shed 3 bases and J shed 6 bases, with 12 bases lying between them. Germline CDR1 is SGHRS and CDR2 is YFSETQ. CDR3 length: 14 residues. The CDR3 sequence is CASSSRRPPGELFF. The DNA for the CDR3 is TGCGCCAGCAGCTCCCGGAGGCCCCCCGGGGAGCTGTTTTTT.

This clone has a handful of counts. The gene calls are TRBV5-5 and TRBJ1-5; no clear D gene. The CDR3 totals 16 residues. Germline CDR1 and CDR2: SGHKS and YYEKEE (reference sequence). Trimming shortened V by 0 bases and J by 4 bases, and 14 bases separated the two germline ends. CDR3 sequence reads: CASSLAPDGGNQPQHF. In nucleotides, the CDR3 is TGTGCCAGCAGCTTGGCCCCGGACGGAGGTAATCAGCCCCAGCATTTT.

The rearrangement links TRBV12-3 or TRBV12-4 to TRBJ2-7; D gene unclear. Deletions cut 6 bases from V and 5 bases from J, with 11 bases between. CDR3 length equals 12 residues. Here the CDR3 reads CASRSNQDEQYF. The CDR3 DNA sequence: TGTGCCAGCAGATCCAACCAGGACGAGCAGTACTTC.

This rearrangement joins TRBV19 to TRBJ1-1, with TRBD1 matching 7 bases. Germline V CDR1 and CDR2: LNHDA, SQIVND (reference sequence). This CDR3 spans 14 amino acids. The ends lost 1 base at V and 5 bases at J; junction bases unmatched: 4. The CDR3 here is CASSIGDRRTEAFF. The CDR3 region has the DNA TGTGCCAGTAGTATAGGGGACAGACGTACTGAAGCTTTCTTT.

This chain connects TRBV21-1 to TRBJ2-1; the D call in the table, TRBD2, was not verified against the DNA. TRBV21-1 is designated a pseudogene. The CDR3 totals 15 residues. The CDR3 loop is CASSKVFIGVHEQFF. The CDR3 nucleotides read TGTGCCAGCAGCAAAGTATTCATCGGGGTCCATGAGCAGTTCTTC.